What follows are 8 T cell receptor beta chains derived from one specimen sequenced in a study of cytomegalovirus exposure and HLA in healthy donors. Measured with immunoSEQ multiplex PCR; TCRdb has only the in-frame clones, and not every one. Of 200,000 or so clones detected, under 95% appear once; the ten largest clones hold approximately 1%. Sequencing was done on a sample of PBMCs. These receptors came from a woman aged 18-29 years in good health and CMV-seronegative.

The chain employs TRBV7-9 and TRBJ1-2, with TRBD1 matching over 7 bases. Germline V gives CDR1 SEHNR, CDR2 FQNEAQ (reference sequence). The CDR3 loop spans 13 amino acids. Losses at the gene ends were 5 bases for V and 3 bases for J; bases not matched to a gene: 3. The CDR3 region has the DNA TGTGCCAGCAGCACCGACAGGGACTATGGCTACACCTTC. Its protein is CASSTDRDYGYTF.

The chain has TRBV5-6 and TRBJ1-1, with D perhaps matching TRBD1 (5 bases). Per germline, CDR1 SGHDT and CDR2 YYEEEE. The CDR3 has 12 amino acids. The V end lost 3 bases, the J end lost 7 bases, and 10 bases lay between the germline ends. The CDR3: CASSSLDIEAFF. CDR3 nucleotide sequence: TGTGCCAGCAGCTCGCTGGACATTGAAGCTTTCTTT.

The chain joins TRBV29-1 to TRBJ2-5, with 9 bases identical to TRBD1. The V segment lost 4 bases and the J segment 5 bases; nucleotides outside the gene matches: 5. CDR3 length: 13 amino acids. CDR1 SQVTM and CDR2 ANQGSEA come from the germline V gene. The CDR3 sequence is CSVVSQGAETQYF. For the CDR3, the DNA is TGCAGCGTTGTATCACAGGGGGCTGAGACCCAGTACTTC.

A single count supports this clone. V and J are TRBV6-1 and TRBJ1-4; 11 bases are shared with TRBD1. The CDR3 extends over 15 amino acids. Germline lookup yields CDR1 MNHNS and CDR2 SASEGT. V dropped 8 bases and J dropped 7; count of bases not matched to a gene: 9. This CDR3 reads CASFRDRGAGEKLFF. The CDR3, as DNA: TGTGCCAGCTTCCGGGACAGGGGGGCAGGTGAAAAACTGTTTTTT.

The J gene is TRBJ2-3, the V gene TRBV9; D is possibly TRBD1 (8 bases). The V gene's germline CDR1 is SGDLS and CDR2 YYNGEE. The CDR3 runs 13 residues. V was cut by 4 bases and J by 7 bases, with 13 bases left in between. In nucleotides, the CDR3 is TGTGCCAGCAGCACAGGGGGGGGGAATACGCAGTATTTT. Amino acids: CASSTGGGNTQYF.

The chain employs TRBV6-1 and TRBJ2-5; D gene ambiguous. V lost 3 bases and J 4 bases, leaving 6 bases between the germline ends. The germline V gene has CDR1 MNHNS and CDR2 SASEGT. The CDR3 has 12 amino acids. This CDR3 reads CASSESSETQYF. The CDR3 DNA follows: TGTGCCAGCAGTGAGTCCTCAGAGACCCAGTACTTC.

This clone was seen just once. The J gene is TRBJ1-4, the V gene TRBV7-8; 12 nucleotides align to TRBD1. Germline V gene data show CDR1 as SGHVS and CDR2 as FQNEAQ. Unmatched junction bases numbered 10, after V lost 3 bases and J lost 5 bases. This CDR3 comprises 18 residues. In DNA, the CDR3 is TGTGCCAGCAGCTTCAAATCCATCGGGACAGGGGGCAATGAAAAACTGTTTTTT. Translated, it gives CASSFKSIGTGGNEKLFF.

This clone turned up a few times. CDR3 in amino acids: CASSFPGGGYNEQFF. The CDR3, as DNA: TGTGCCAGCAGCTTCCCAGGGGGTGGGTACAATGAGCAGTTCTTC. V and J are TRBV5-4 and TRBJ2-1; TRBD1 aligns across 7 bases. The V gene's germline CDR1 is SGHNT and CDR2 YYREEE (reference sequence). The CDR3 loop spans 15 amino acids. V gave up 2 bases and J gave up 4 bases; unmatched junction bases: 6. The full variable domain, rest sourced from reference TRBV5-4 and TRBJ2-1, is ETGVTQSPTHLIKTRGQQVTLRCSSQSGHNTVSWYQQALGQGPQFIFQYYREEENGRGNFPPRFSGLQFPNYSSELNVNALELDDSALYLCASSFPGGGYNEQFFGPGTRLTVL.